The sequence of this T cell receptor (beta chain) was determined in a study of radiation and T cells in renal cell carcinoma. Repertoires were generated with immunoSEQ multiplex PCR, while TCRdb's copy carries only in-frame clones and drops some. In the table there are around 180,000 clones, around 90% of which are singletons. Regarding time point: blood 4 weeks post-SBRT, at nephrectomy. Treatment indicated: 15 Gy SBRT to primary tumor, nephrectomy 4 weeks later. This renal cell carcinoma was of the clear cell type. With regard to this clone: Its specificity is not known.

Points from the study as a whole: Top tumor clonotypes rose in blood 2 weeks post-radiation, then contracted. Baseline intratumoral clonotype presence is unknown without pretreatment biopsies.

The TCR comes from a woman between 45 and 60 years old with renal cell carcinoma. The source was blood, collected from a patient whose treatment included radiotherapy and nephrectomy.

CDR3: CASSLIGTGPDTQYF. Written as DNA, the CDR3 is TGTGCCAGCAGCTTAATCGGGACAGGGCCAGATACGCAGTATTTT. V is TRBV7-9 and J is TRBJ2-3; 9 bases map to TRBD1. Per the germline V gene, CDR1 is SEHNR and CDR2 is FQNEAQ (reference sequence). The CDR3 covers 15 residues. J lost 4 bases, V lost 2 bases, and 4 bases had no gene match. Full variable domain (rest looked up from reference TRBV7-9 and TRBJ2-3): DTGVSQNPRHKITKRGQNVTFRCDPISEHNRLYWYRQTLGQGPEFLTYFQNEAQLEKSRLLSDRFSAERPKGSFSTLEIQRTEQGDSAMYLCASSLIGTGPDTQYFGPGTRLTVL.